This T cell receptor (beta chain) is from a study of vaccination and CD4 T cells after COVID-19. Study overall: Following dose two, a median roughly 72 days (range 14 to 241) passed before post-vaccine samples were taken.

This clonotype was found a few times. Its antigen is not identified. Treatment denoted: roughly 11-day PBMC culture with coronavirus spike peptide pools or control peptides (ViraFEST assay). The Oncomine TCR Beta short-read assay was applied to DNA of cultured CD4+ T cells. TCRdb itself ran the PCR reads through MiXCR, one entry per CDR3 protein. The sample carries 25,000 to 30,000 distinct CDR3 sequences, around 50% recorded once. Per the germline V gene, CDR1 is DFQATT and CDR2 is SNEGSKA (reference sequence). V lost 5 bases, J lost 3 bases, and 11 bases lay in between. The CDR3 length is 13 residues.

The sequenced sample was CD4+ T cells from blood, cultured in vitro, obtained before SARS-CoV-2 vaccination. This rearrangement joins TRBV20-1 to TRBJ1-5, with a weak D call TRBD1 (5 bases). The TCR sequence derives from a human donor who received a COVID-19 vaccine. The CDR3 DNA follows: TGCAGTGCTGTAACAGGTTTCAATCAGCCCCAGCATTTT. This sequence encodes CSAVTGFNQPQHF.